The rows below give T cell receptor beta chains drawn from one sample of a study of OX40 agonist ivuxolimab in advanced cancers. Generated by immunoSEQ multiplex PCR, the TCRdb table keeps only in-frame clones and is missing some. The sample lists roughly 72,000 clones, approximately 89% occurring once. The source was CD4+ or CD8+ T cells sorted from blood, collected in a trial of the OX40 agonist ivuxolimab. The receptors stem from an adult with an advanced solid tumor such as melanoma, head and neck, liver or kidney cancer. The CDR3 runs from the conserved cysteine through the conserved F or W. The order of the fields is V gene, J gene, clone size, D gene, CDR3 protein, CDR3 DNA. A D gene is named only where the DNA matches it firmly. Clone size, where shown, is once, few, many, or a class for clones that have expanded.

V: TRBV7-2
J: TRBJ2-1
size: NA
D: NA
CDR3: CASSLESSYNEQFF
DNA: TGTGCCAGCAGCTTAGAGAGCTCCTACAATGAGCAGTTCTTC

V: TRBV27
J: TRBJ1-5
size: few
D: NA
CDR3: CASSPGTAGDQPQHF
DNA: TGTGCCAGCAGTCCCGGGACTGCAGGGGATCAGCCCCAGCATTTT

V: TRBV29-1
J: TRBJ1-4
size: NA
D: NA
CDR3: CSVEKRQPDEKLFF
DNA: TGCAGCGTTGAAAAACGACAACCAGATGAAAAACTGTTTTTT

V: TRBV28
J: TRBJ2-7
size: NA
D: TRBD2
CDR3: CASTTSETTLYEQYF
DNA: TGTGCCAGCACTACTAGCGAGACCACGCTTTACGAGCAGTACTTC

V: TRBV18
J: TRBJ2-7
size: NA
D: NA
CDR3: CASSPYVTEGSQQYF
DNA: TGTGCCAGCTCACCTTATGTGACAGAAGGGAGCCAGCAGTACTTC

V: TRBV5-6
J: TRBJ1-3
size: NA
D: NA
CDR3: CASSLALSSGNTIYF
DNA: TGTGCCAGCAGCTTGGCCCTGAGCTCTGGAAACACCATATATTTT

V: TRBV5-6
J: TRBJ2-7
size: NA
D: NA
CDR3: CASSSGSSYEQYF
DNA: TGTGCCAGCAGCTCCGGGTCATCCTACGAGCAGTACTTC

V: TRBV5-6
J: TRBJ1-1
size: NA
D: TRBD1
CDR3: CASSKRTGQPEAFF
DNA: TGTGCCAGCAGCAAACGGACAGGGCAACCTGAAGCTTTCTTT

V: TRBV7-2
J: TRBJ1-2
size: NA
D: NA
CDR3: CASSLAGIGTRGGYTF
DNA: TGTGCCAGCAGCTTAGCAGGGATAGGGACCCGAGGTGGCTACACCTTC

V: TRBV10-3
J: TRBJ1-6
size: NA
D: NA
CDR3: CAIGDRRYSPLHF
DNA: TGTGCCATCGGCGACAGGAGATATTCACCCCTCCACTTT

V: TRBV11-2
J: TRBJ2-1
size: NA
D: TRBD2
CDR3: CASSFGTSGGYNEQFF
DNA: TGTGCCAGCAGTTTCGGGACTAGCGGGGGGTACAATGAGCAGTTCTTC

V: TRBV2
J: TRBJ1-6
size: NA
D: NA
CDR3: CASSSTGTYSPLHF
DNA: TGTGCCAGCAGTTCGACAGGTACCTATTCGCCCCTCCACTTT

V: TRBV7-2
J: TRBJ2-2
size: NA
D: NA
CDR3: CASSYYLGELFF
DNA: TGTGCCAGCAGCTATTACCTCGGGGAGCTGTTTTTT

V: TRBV6-1
J: TRBJ2-5
size: few
D: TRBD1
CDR3: CASSAYRGPVQETQYF
DNA: TGTGCCAGCAGTGCCTACAGGGGCCCCGTGCAAGAGACCCAGTACTTC

V: TRBV18
J: TRBJ1-1
size: NA
D: NA
CDR3: CASSPGGGADTEAFF
DNA: TGTGCCAGCTCACCCGGAGGGGGGGCGGACACTGAAGCTTTCTTT

V: TRBV28
J: TRBJ1-1
size: NA
D: TRBD1
CDR3: CASSTGGVGTEAFF
DNA: TGTGCCAGCAGTACAGGGGGCGTGGGCACTGAAGCTTTCTTT

V: TRBV19
J: TRBJ2-7
size: NA
D: TRBD1
CDR3: CASSAPRRDRGSYEQYF
DNA: TGTGCCAGTAGTGCCCCTCGTCGGGACAGGGGCTCCTACGAGCAGTACTTC

V: TRBV9
J: TRBJ2-5
size: NA
D: NA
CDR3: CASSVEGGKTQYF
DNA: TGTGCCAGCAGCGTAGAGGGGGGGAAGACCCAGTACTTC

V: TRBV19
J: TRBJ1-2
size: once
D: NA
CDR3: CASSPGSRNYNYGYTF
DNA: TGTGCCAGTAGCCCTGGGTCCCGAAACTATAACTATGGCTACACCTTC

V: TRBV9
J: TRBJ1-6
size: once
D: NA
CDR3: CASSLEGFYNSPLHF
DNA: TGTGCCAGCAGCCTCGAAGGGTTCTATAATTCACCCCTCCACTTT

V: TRBV14
J: TRBJ2-3
size: once
D: NA
CDR3: CASSQRLLLTDTQYF
DNA: TGTGCCAGCAGCCAAAGGCTTTTACTCACAGATACGCAGTATTTT

V: TRBV2
J: TRBJ1-4
size: NA
D: NA
CDR3: CASSRDINEKLFF
DNA: TGTGCCAGCAGTAGGGACATCAATGAAAAACTGTTTTTT

V: TRBV28
J: TRBJ2-7
size: NA
D: NA
CDR3: CASSSRETYEQYF
DNA: TGTGCCAGCAGTTCAAGGGAGACCTACGAGCAGTACTTC

V: TRBV15
J: TRBJ2-7
size: NA
D: TRBD1
CDR3: CATSRDAGDRGRLPPYF
DNA: TGTGCCACCAGCAGAGATGCGGGGGACAGGGGGCGACTCCCCCCGTACTTC

V: TRBV9
J: TRBJ2-7
size: few
D: TRBD2
CDR3: CASSVLAGSSYEQYF
DNA: TGTGCCAGCAGCGTATTAGCGGGAAGTTCCTACGAGCAGTACTTC

V: TRBV5-1
J: TRBJ2-7
size: NA
D: NA
CDR3: CASSLVGNAEQYF
DNA: TGCGCCAGCAGCTTGGTAGGGAATGCCGAGCAGTACTTC

V: TRBV28
J: TRBJ1-3
size: NA
D: NA
CDR3: CASSPGGSSGNTIYF
DNA: TGTGCCAGCAGCCCCGGGGGGAGCTCTGGAAACACCATATATTTT

V: TRBV11-2
J: TRBJ2-3
size: NA
D: NA
CDR3: CASSLAGSDTQYF
DNA: TGTGCCAGCAGCTTAGCAGGGTCAGATACGCAGTATTTT

V: TRBV5-6
J: TRBJ2-7
size: NA
D: TRBD1
CDR3: CASSLLSAGGTQYF
DNA: TGTGCCAGCAGCTTGCTTTCGGCAGGGGGCACGCAGTACTTC

V: TRBV29-1
J: TRBJ1-1
size: NA
D: NA
CDR3: CSVDGNTEAFF
DNA: TGCAGCGTTGACGGAAACACTGAAGCTTTCTTT

V: TRBV5-8
J: TRBJ1-5
size: NA
D: NA
CDR3: CASSRGLLRVQPQHF
DNA: TGTGCCAGCAGCCGGGGACTCCTGAGGGTTCAGCCCCAGCATTTT

V: TRBV2
J: TRBJ2-2
size: NA
D: TRBD2
CDR3: CARTSGNRGNTGELFF
DNA: TGTGCCAGGACTAGCGGGAATCGTGGGAACACCGGGGAGCTGTTTTTT

V: TRBV28
J: TRBJ2-7
size: once
D: TRBD2
CDR3: CASSRTGGDYEQYF
DNA: TGTGCCAGCAGCCGCACCGGGGGGGACTACGAGCAGTACTTC

V: TRBV7-2
J: TRBJ1-5
size: NA
D: NA
CDR3: CASSFRFRQPQHF
DNA: TGTGCCAGCAGCTTTAGGTTCCGTCAGCCCCAGCATTTT

V: TRBV19
J: TRBJ1-4
size: NA
D: TRBD1
CDR3: CASPPDRGREKLFF
DNA: TGTGCCAGTCCCCCGGACAGGGGGCGTGAAAAACTGTTTTTT

V: TRBV7-8
J: TRBJ2-3
size: NA
D: TRBD2
CDR3: CASSPPRLAGGTDTQYF
DNA: TGTGCCAGCAGCCCACCGCGTCTAGCGGGGGGCACAGATACGCAGTATTTT

V: TRBV18
J: TRBJ2-3
size: NA
D: NA
CDR3: CASSPSGGPVDTQYF
DNA: TGTGCCAGCTCACCATCTGGGGGGCCAGTGGATACGCAGTATTTT

V: TRBV6-5
J: TRBJ1-6
size: once
D: NA
CDR3: CASSYSDSVNSPLHF
DNA: TGTGCCAGCAGTTACTCGGACAGCGTTAATTCACCCCTCCACTTT

V: TRBV10-1
J: TRBJ1-1
size: NA
D: NA
CDR3: CASTILVSGPEAFF
DNA: TGCGCCAGCACCATCCTGGTGAGCGGGCCTGAAGCTTTCTTT

V: TRBV9
J: TRBJ2-2
size: once
D: NA
CDR3: CASGETNTGELFF
DNA: TGTGCCAGCGGAGAGACGAACACCGGGGAGCTGTTTTTT

V: TRBV27
J: TRBJ2-3
size: NA
D: NA
CDR3: CASSWGDSITDTQYF
DNA: TGTGCCAGCAGTTGGGGGGACTCCATCACAGATACGCAGTATTTT

V: TRBV5-1
J: TRBJ2-5
size: NA
D: NA
CDR3: CASSGQGQETQYF
DNA: TGCGCCAGCAGCGGGCAGGGTCAAGAGACCCAGTACTTC

V: TRBV9
J: TRBJ1-2
size: NA
D: NA
CDR3: CASSVSLGRTDNYGYTF
DNA: TGTGCCAGCAGCGTAAGTTTGGGGCGGACAGACAATTATGGCTACACCTTC

V: TRBV6-5
J: TRBJ1-3
size: NA
D: NA
CDR3: CASSYEHPSSGNTIYF
DNA: TGTGCCAGCAGTTACGAACATCCTTCCTCTGGAAACACCATATATTTT

V: TRBV6-1
J: TRBJ2-1
size: NA
D: NA
CDR3: CASSWGPEEFF
DNA: TGTGCCAGCAGTTGGGGGCCTGAAGAGTTCTTC

V: TRBV28
J: TRBJ2-7
size: NA
D: TRBD1
CDR3: CASFGTGGTYEQYF
DNA: TGTGCCAGCTTCGGAACAGGGGGCACCTACGAGCAGTACTTC

V: TRBV6-6
J: TRBJ2-7
size: NA
D: NA
CDR3: CASSRQGYEQYF
DNA: TGTGCCAGCAGTCGCCAGGGCTACGAGCAGTACTTC

V: TRBV6-5
J: TRBJ2-3
size: NA
D: TRBD2
CDR3: CASSLAGNTDTQYF
DNA: TGTGCCAGCAGTTTAGCGGGGAACACAGATACGCAGTATTTT

V: TRBV29-1
J: TRBJ2-2
size: NA
D: TRBD2
CDR3: CSVARTRNTGELFF
DNA: TGCAGCGTTGCGAGGACTAGGAACACCGGGGAGCTGTTTTTT

V: TRBV5-4
J: TRBJ1-1
size: NA
D: TRBD1
CDR3: CASSRAPGQGFPAEAFF
DNA: TGTGCCAGCAGCCGAGCGCCGGGACAGGGTTTTCCCGCTGAAGCTTTCTTT

V: TRBV19
J: TRBJ1-4
size: NA
D: TRBD1
CDR3: CASSMVGAGGEKLFF
DNA: TGTGCCAGTAGTATGGTAGGGGCAGGGGGTGAAAAACTGTTTTTT